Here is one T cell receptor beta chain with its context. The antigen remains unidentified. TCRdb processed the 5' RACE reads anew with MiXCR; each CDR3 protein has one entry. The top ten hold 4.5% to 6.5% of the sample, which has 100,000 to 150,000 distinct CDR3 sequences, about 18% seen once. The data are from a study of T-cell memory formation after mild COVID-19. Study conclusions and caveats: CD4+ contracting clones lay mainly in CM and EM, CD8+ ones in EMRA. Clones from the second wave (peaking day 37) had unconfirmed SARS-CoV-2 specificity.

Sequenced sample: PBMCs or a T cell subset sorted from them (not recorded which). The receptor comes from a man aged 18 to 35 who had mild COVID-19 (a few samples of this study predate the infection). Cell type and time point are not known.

DNA of the CDR3: TGCGCCAGCAGCTTAGGGACTAGCGGGGCCTTTGAGCAGTTCTTC. It is translated as CASSLGTSGAFEQFF. This chain joins TRBV5-1 and TRBJ2-1; 13 nucleotides match TRBD2. The ends lost 2 bases at V and 9 bases at J; junction bases unmatched: 5. The CDR3 has 15 amino acids. Germline V CDR1 and CDR2: SGHRS, YFSETQ.